One sample yielded the 20 T cell receptor beta chains listed below, sequenced in a study of blood T cells in healthy people across ages. Then a second PCR, running roughly 7 to 11 cycles, was carried out with a sample-barcoded 5' primer and a J-beta primer mix. TCRdb used MiXCR to reprocess the 5' RACE reads, holding one entry per CDR3 protein. The sample has about 1.7 million distinct CDR3 sequences, 25% to 30% seen once. Sequencing input: blood. These receptors came from a woman aged 25 to 45 in good health.

This clonotype has a count of ten or more. This chain uses TRBV9 with TRBJ2-7, with D possibly being TRBD2 (5 bases). The CDR3 is 15 amino acids. V shed 5 bases and J shed 0 bases, with 15 bases lying between them. Germline values: CDR1 SGDLS, CDR2 YYNGEE. The CDR3 nucleotides are TGTGCCAGCAGTGCAAGAGGCGGGCACTCCTACGAGCAGTACTTC. It specifies CASSARGGHSYEQYF.

This rearrangement joins TRBV20-1 to TRBJ2-1; 10 nucleotides match TRBD2. The CDR3 is 15 residues long. CDR1 and CDR2 (germline): DFQATT, SNEGSKA (reference sequence). With 1 base clipped from V and 9 bases from J, the junction kept 9 bases outside the gene matches. This chain's CDR3 is CSARVLAGVGGEQFF. In DNA, the CDR3 is TGCAGTGCTAGAGTTCTAGCGGGGGTTGGTGGTGAGCAGTTCTTC.

This chain connects TRBV19 to TRBJ1-1, with D possibly TRBD1 on 5 matching bases. V was clipped by 0 bases and J by 1 base, with 12 bases between them. Germline values: CDR1 LNHDA, CDR2 SQIVND (reference sequence). This CDR3 contains 16 residues. Written as DNA, the CDR3 is TGTGCCAGTAGTATAGATGCTTCCGGGGGGAACACTGAAGCTTTCTTT. Its translation: CASSIDASGGNTEAFF.

This clonotype was counted many times. V and J are TRBV3-1 and TRBJ2-7; 11 bases line up with TRBD2. V gave up 4 bases and J gave up 0 bases; unmatched junction bases: 11. CDR1 LGHDT and CDR2 YNNKEL come from the germline V gene (reference sequence). This CDR3 contains 18 residues. CDR3 amino acids: CASSRLPPTSGTSYEQYF. The CDR3, as DNA: TGTGCCAGCAGCCGTCTGCCCCCGACTAGCGGGACCTCCTACGAGCAGTACTTC.

This chain connects TRBV12-5 to TRBJ1-5; D may be TRBD1 (5 bases). From germline, CDR1 is LGHNT and CDR2 FRNRAP. There are 16 residues in the CDR3. V lost 9 bases and J lost 0, with 18 bases in between. The CDR3 DNA reads as TGTGCTAGCAAAACCGGGACGACCTTTAGCAATCAGCCCCAGCATTTT. This encodes CASKTGTTFSNQPQHF.

The rearrangement joins TRBV10-3 to TRBJ2-3; 8 nucleotides match TRBD1. The germline gives CDR1 ENHRY, CDR2 SYGVKD. The CDR3 is 13 amino acids. V shed 10 bases and J 2 bases; nucleotides not matched to a gene: 5. CDR3 nucleotides: TGTGCCACCAGACAGGGGTACACAGATACGCAGTATTTT. Translated, it gives CATRQGYTDTQYF.

The chain uses TRBV5-4 and TRBJ2-7; maybe TRBD2 (7 bases). Trimming removed 0 bases from V and 5 bases from J, with 12 bases in between. The CDR3 contains 14 residues. Germline loops: CDR1 SGHNT, CDR2 YYREEE (reference sequence). CDR3 protein: CASSLEGGADEQYF. CDR3 nucleotide sequence: TGTGCCAGCAGCTTGGAGGGGGGGGCTGACGAGCAGTACTTC.

This rearrangement joins TRBV15 to TRBJ2-7; TRBD2 might be the D (6 bases). V dropped 0 bases and J dropped 2 bases, with 23 bases sitting between them. Germline-derived CDR1 and CDR2 are LNHNV and YYDKDF (reference sequence). CDR3 length equals 19 residues. CDR3 region: CATSRDPPGVAGSAYEQYF. CDR3 bases: TGTGCCACCAGCAGAGATCCCCCGGGAGTAGCAGGGTCGGCCTACGAGCAGTACTTC.

This clonotype was picked up a small number of times. The chain carries TRBV10-2 and TRBJ2-2; possibly TRBD1 for D (5 bases). The CDR3 runs to 14 residues. Trimming left V 4 bases short and J 5 bases short, with 11 bases between. The germline V gene encodes CDR1 WSHSY and CDR2 SAAADI. The CDR3 nucleotides are TGCGCCAGCAGTGGGCAGGGCATGACCGGGGAGCTGTTTTTT. Translating gives CASSGQGMTGELFF.

V and J are TRBV2 and TRBJ2-7, with 8 bases identical to TRBD2. The J segment lost 5 bases and the V segment lost 2 bases, leaving 20 bases of the junction unmatched. Germline V CDR1 and CDR2: SNHLY, FYNNEI. CDR3 length: 19 amino acids. CDR3 nucleotides: TGTGCCAGCAGTGAATATCCCCCTAAAGACGGGGGGGTTGGAGACGAGCAGTACTTC. Its translation is CASSEYPPKDGGVGDEQYF.

This clonotype occurred a few times. This chain joins TRBV6-5 and TRBJ1-5, with D possibly TRBD1 on 5 matching bases. Trimming took off 7 bases at V and 0 bases at J, with 13 bases between the two ends. This CDR3 has 15 amino acids. From germline, CDR1 is MNHEY and CDR2 SVGAGI. CDR3 DNA sequence: TGTGCCAGCAAAAGGGGCCCATATAGCAATCAGCCCCAGCATTTT. It yields the protein CASKRGPYSNQPQHF.

This clonotype was found a few times. V usage is TRBV10-2 and J usage is TRBJ2-7, with D unresolved. The CDR3 runs to 10 residues. Per germline, CDR1 WSHSY and CDR2 SAAADI. The ends were cut back, 8 bases at V and 5 bases at J, with 7 bases in the middle. The CDR3: CASGLNEQYF. CDR3 in DNA: TGCGCCAGCGGGCTCAACGAGCAGTACTTC.

As concerns this clonotype: A clone one base away is much larger, so this may be a read error. The chain employs TRBV7-2 and TRBJ2-1; D gene ambiguous. Germline V gene data show CDR1 as SGHTA and CDR2 as FQGNSA. Trimming cost V 2 bases and J 13 bases, with 18 bases left between them. This CDR3 is 14 amino acids long. The CDR3 DNA is TGTGCCAGCAGCTTAACGTCGTCTTCGGAGACCCAGTTCTTC. The encoded protein is CASSLTSSSETQFF.

This clonotype was detected many times. This chain links TRBV4-1 with TRBJ2-3; no clear D. V was trimmed by 0 bases and J by 8 bases, leaving 12 bases between them. The CDR3 is made up of 14 amino acids. Per germline, CDR1 MGHRA and CDR2 YSYEKL. The CDR3 DNA follows: TGCGCCAGCAGCCAAGACCACGGTTGGGGTACGCAGTATTTT. Translated, it gives CASSQDHGWGTQYF.

The sample holds a few counts of this clonotype. The CDR3 here is CASKWDRGAYGYTF. CDR3 coding DNA: TGTGCCAGCAAGTGGGACAGGGGTGCCTATGGCTACACCTTC. The gene calls are TRBV7-2 and TRBJ1-2, with 10 bases aligning to TRBD1. Losses at the gene ends were 7 bases for V and 4 bases for J; bases not matched to a gene: 6. Germline assignment: CDR1 SGHTA and CDR2 FQGNSA. The CDR3 sequence is 14 residues long.

This clonotype appeared a few times. One base away lies a much larger clone, so this may be a sequencing read error. The chain is built from TRBV6-6 and TRBJ1-2; 7 bases are a match to TRBD1. Germline V CDR1 and CDR2: MNHNY, SVGAGI (reference sequence). The CDR3 contains 14 residues. The CDR3 sequence is CASSEGQRGSGHTF. DNA for the CDR3: TGTGCCAGCAGTGAGGGACAGAGGGGTAGTGGCCACACCTTC.

V and J are TRBV20-1 and TRBJ2-7; TRBD1 might be the D (6 bases). Germline loops: CDR1 DFQATT, CDR2 SNEGSKA (reference sequence). The V gene lost 4 bases and the J gene lost 5 bases, with 21 bases spanning the gap. The CDR3 is 15 amino acids. The CDR3 region has the DNA TGCAGTGCTACCTCCCCTTCCCGGGACATCGACGAGCAGTACTTC. Its protein is CSATSPSRDIDEQYF.

This clonotype showed up just a few times. Being one base from a much bigger clone, this may be a read error. Because the CDR3's place on the DNA is in doubt, the DNA is left out and the CDR3 is given as listed by TCRdb. The chain's CDR3 is CASSAVGQGATNEKRFF. This chain uses TRBV7-2 with TRBJ1-4; TRBD1, the D gene given by the table, was not confirmed from the DNA. Germline loops: CDR1 SGHTA, CDR2 FQGNSA. The CDR3 length equals 17 residues, ends included.

The chain combines TRBV2 with TRBJ2-3, with D possibly TRBD1 on 5 matching bases. CDR1 and CDR2 (germline): SNHLY, FYNNEI. Trimming removed 3 bases at V and 4 bases at J, with 8 bases between. The CDR3 is 13 residues long. The CDR3 DNA reads TGTGCCAGCAGTGACAGGGCGGCAGATACGCAGTATTTT. This gives the protein CASSDRAADTQYF.

This rearrangement joins TRBV20-1 to TRBJ2-3; unclear D gene. The CDR3 sequence is 16 residues long. V shed 2 bases and J shed 1 base, with 16 bases lying between them. CDR1 and CDR2 (germline): DFQATT, SNEGSKA (reference sequence). CDR3 sequence (DNA): TGCAGTGCTAGATCCGGAAAGGACCCTGGCACAGATACGCAGTATTTT. Residues: CSARSGKDPGTDTQYF.